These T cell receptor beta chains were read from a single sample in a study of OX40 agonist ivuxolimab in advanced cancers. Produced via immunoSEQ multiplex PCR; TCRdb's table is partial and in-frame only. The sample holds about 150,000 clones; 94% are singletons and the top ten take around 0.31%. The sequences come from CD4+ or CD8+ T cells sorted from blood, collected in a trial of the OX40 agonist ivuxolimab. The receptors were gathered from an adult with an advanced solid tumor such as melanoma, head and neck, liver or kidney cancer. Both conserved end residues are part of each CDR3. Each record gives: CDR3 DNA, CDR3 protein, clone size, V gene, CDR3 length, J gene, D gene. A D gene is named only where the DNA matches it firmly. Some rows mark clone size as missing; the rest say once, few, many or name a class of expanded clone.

CDR3 DNA: TGTGCCAGTAGTAAAGGGGGAGGGGTCTACGAGCAGTACTTC
CDR3 protein: CASSKGGGVYEQYF
clone size: NA
V gene: TRBV19
CDR3 length: 14
J gene: TRBJ2-7
D gene: NA

CDR3 DNA: TGCGCCAGCAGCCATTCATACGGTACGCAGTATTTT
CDR3 protein: CASSHSYGTQYF
clone size: NA
V gene: TRBV4-1
CDR3 length: 12
J gene: TRBJ2-3
D gene: NA

CDR3 DNA: TGTGCCAGTAGTGTCGGGACTAGCGGGAGTCTCGAGCAGTACTTC
CDR3 protein: CASSVGTSGSLEQYF
clone size: few
V gene: TRBV19
CDR3 length: 15
J gene: TRBJ2-7
D gene: TRBD2

CDR3 DNA: TGTGCCAGCAGTATACGGACTAGCGGGATTTCACAAGAGACCCAGTACTTC
CDR3 protein: CASSIRTSGISQETQYF
clone size: NA
V gene: TRBV28
CDR3 length: 17
J gene: TRBJ2-5
D gene: TRBD2

CDR3 DNA: TGTGCCAGCAGCGACGGGACAGGAAAGGGGGGGGAGCTGTTTTTT
CDR3 protein: CASSDGTGKGGELFF
clone size: once
V gene: TRBV25-1
CDR3 length: 15
J gene: TRBJ2-2
D gene: TRBD1

CDR3 DNA: TGCGCCAGCAGCTCCCACAGCAACACTGAAGCTTTCTTT
CDR3 protein: CASSSHSNTEAFF
clone size: NA
V gene: TRBV5-1
CDR3 length: 13
J gene: TRBJ1-1
D gene: NA

CDR3 DNA: TGTGCCAGCTCACGGGGAGCGGCGGGGGAGGCCTATGGCTACACCTTC
CDR3 protein: CASSRGAAGEAYGYTF
clone size: NA
V gene: TRBV18
CDR3 length: 16
J gene: TRBJ1-2
D gene: NA

CDR3 DNA: TGTGCCAGCAGTACTACCACAGGGGGCTTAGGGAATGAGCAGTTCTTC
CDR3 protein: CASSTTTGGLGNEQFF
clone size: NA
V gene: TRBV11-2
CDR3 length: 16
J gene: TRBJ2-1
D gene: TRBD1

CDR3 DNA: TGCGCCAGCAGGGAGTATGGCTACACCTTC
CDR3 protein: CASREYGYTF
clone size: NA
V gene: TRBV6-1
CDR3 length: 10
J gene: TRBJ1-2
D gene: NA

CDR3 DNA: TGTGCCAGCAGCTTAGCAAAAGACGAGGTTCTAGCTGGAGAGACCCAGTACTTC
CDR3 protein: CASSLAKDEVLAGETQYF
clone size: NA
V gene: TRBV7-2
CDR3 length: 18
J gene: TRBJ2-5
D gene: NA

CDR3 DNA: TGTGCCTGGAGTTTTAACACTGAAGCTTTCTTT
CDR3 protein: CAWSFNTEAFF
clone size: few
V gene: TRBV30
CDR3 length: 11
J gene: TRBJ1-1
D gene: NA

CDR3 DNA: TGTGCCAGTAGTAGGAATCCGGGACCGAACACTGAAGCTTTCTTT
CDR3 protein: CASSRNPGPNTEAFF
clone size: NA
V gene: TRBV19
CDR3 length: 15
J gene: TRBJ1-1
D gene: NA

CDR3 DNA: TGCAGCGTTGGGACGGGACAGGGGTACGAGCAGTACTTC
CDR3 protein: CSVGTGQGYEQYF
clone size: NA
V gene: TRBV29-1
CDR3 length: 13
J gene: TRBJ2-7
D gene: TRBD1

CDR3 DNA: TGTGCCTGGAGAGGGTACCAGGAGACCCAGTACTTC
CDR3 protein: CAWRGYQETQYF
clone size: NA
V gene: TRBV30
CDR3 length: 12
J gene: TRBJ2-5
D gene: NA

CDR3 DNA: TGTGCCACCTTCGGGGGAGCGGGTGGGCGGTCCTACAATGAGCAGTTCTTC
CDR3 protein: CATFGGAGGRSYNEQFF
clone size: once
V gene: TRBV10-3
CDR3 length: 17
J gene: TRBJ2-1
D gene: NA

CDR3 DNA: TGTGCCAGCAGCTCGACAGACAATCAGCCCCAGCATTTT
CDR3 protein: CASSSTDNQPQHF
clone size: few
V gene: TRBV4-2
CDR3 length: 13
J gene: TRBJ1-5
D gene: NA

CDR3 DNA: TGTGCCAGCAGCGACTCCTACAATGAGCAGTTCTTC
CDR3 protein: CASSDSYNEQFF
clone size: NA
V gene: TRBV6-1
CDR3 length: 12
J gene: TRBJ2-1
D gene: NA

CDR3 DNA: TGTGCCAGCAGCCAAGATCCGGCAGATTATGGCTACACCTTC
CDR3 protein: CASSQDPADYGYTF
clone size: NA
V gene: TRBV14
CDR3 length: 14
J gene: TRBJ1-2
D gene: NA

CDR3 DNA: TGTGCCAGTAGTACGGGGACGTCGGAGGTTTATAGCAATCAGCCCCAGCATTTT
CDR3 protein: CASSTGTSEVYSNQPQHF
clone size: NA
V gene: TRBV19
CDR3 length: 18
J gene: TRBJ1-5
D gene: NA

CDR3 DNA: TGTGCCAGCAGCGTAGGTCTCGACAGGGCGACCACTGAAGCTTTCTTT
CDR3 protein: CASSVGLDRATTEAFF
clone size: NA
V gene: TRBV9
CDR3 length: 16
J gene: TRBJ1-1
D gene: TRBD1

CDR3 DNA: TGTGCCAGCAGTATTAGGGCGGGGGAATACACAGATACGCAGTATTTT
CDR3 protein: CASSIRAGEYTDTQYF
clone size: NA
V gene: TRBV9
CDR3 length: 16
J gene: TRBJ2-3
D gene: TRBD2

CDR3 DNA: TGCGCCAGCAGCCAAGATCGGGGGACTAGCGGGTACACAGATACGCAGTATTTT
CDR3 protein: CASSQDRGTSGYTDTQYF
clone size: NA
V gene: TRBV4-3
CDR3 length: 18
J gene: TRBJ2-3
D gene: TRBD2

CDR3 DNA: TGTGCCAGTAGTCCCCGGGACGGAAGATCCTACTATGGCTACACCTTC
CDR3 protein: CASSPRDGRSYYGYTF
clone size: NA
V gene: TRBV19
CDR3 length: 16
J gene: TRBJ1-2
D gene: NA

CDR3 DNA: TGTGCCAGCAGTCCCCCCTACTACGAGCAGTACTTC
CDR3 protein: CASSPPYYEQYF
clone size: NA
V gene: TRBV27
CDR3 length: 12
J gene: TRBJ2-7
D gene: NA

CDR3 DNA: TGCAGCGTTGAGTTGTGGGGGGGCGGTGGGTACAATGAGCAGTTCTTC
CDR3 protein: CSVELWGGGGYNEQFF
clone size: few
V gene: TRBV29-1
CDR3 length: 16
J gene: TRBJ2-1
D gene: NA

CDR3 DNA: TGTGCCAGCAGTTTAAGGACGGAAGAGCAGTACTTC
CDR3 protein: CASSLRTEEQYF
clone size: NA
V gene: TRBV28
CDR3 length: 12
J gene: TRBJ2-7
D gene: NA

CDR3 DNA: TGCGCCAGCAGCTTGTTACAGGGGGAGGGAACAGATACGCAGTATTTT
CDR3 protein: CASSLLQGEGTDTQYF
clone size: NA
V gene: TRBV5-1
CDR3 length: 16
J gene: TRBJ2-3
D gene: NA

CDR3 DNA: TGTGCCAGCAGCCCAGGACTAGCGGGGTCCTACAATGAGCAGTTCTTC
CDR3 protein: CASSPGLAGSYNEQFF
clone size: NA
V gene: TRBV5-6
CDR3 length: 16
J gene: TRBJ2-1
D gene: TRBD2

CDR3 DNA: TGTGCCAGCAGACTCAGGACCGGGAAGGGCACTGAAGCTTTCTTT
CDR3 protein: CASRLRTGKGTEAFF
clone size: NA
V gene: TRBV2
CDR3 length: 15
J gene: TRBJ1-1
D gene: NA

CDR3 DNA: TGTGCCAGCAACCCGACCGACAGGGCGGCTCAAGAGACCCAGTACTTC
CDR3 protein: CASNPTDRAAQETQYF
clone size: NA
V gene: TRBV5-4
CDR3 length: 16
J gene: TRBJ2-5
D gene: TRBD1

CDR3 DNA: TGTGCCAGCAGCCATAAATGGAGCGACGAGCAGTACTTC
CDR3 protein: CASSHKWSDEQYF
clone size: NA
V gene: TRBV7-2
CDR3 length: 13
J gene: TRBJ2-7
D gene: NA

CDR3 DNA: TGTGCCAGCAGCCTGGCAATGAGCTATGGCTACACCTTC
CDR3 protein: CASSLAMSYGYTF
clone size: few
V gene: TRBV7-9
CDR3 length: 13
J gene: TRBJ1-2
D gene: NA

CDR3 DNA: TGTGCCAGCAGCCCCCAGACAGGGAGAACTGAAGCTTTCTTT
CDR3 protein: CASSPQTGRTEAFF
clone size: NA
V gene: TRBV9
CDR3 length: 14
J gene: TRBJ1-1
D gene: TRBD1

CDR3 DNA: TGTGCCAGCAGTTTAGGGACAGGGGGCCGTGGCTACACCTTC
CDR3 protein: CASSLGTGGRGYTF
clone size: NA
V gene: TRBV28
CDR3 length: 14
J gene: TRBJ1-2
D gene: TRBD1

CDR3 DNA: TGTGCCAGCAGCGTAGCTTATGGCTTTGGGGCCGAGCAGTACTTC
CDR3 protein: CASSVAYGFGAEQYF
clone size: NA
V gene: TRBV9
CDR3 length: 15
J gene: TRBJ2-7
D gene: NA

CDR3 DNA: TGCGCCAGCATTCGGAGTACTAGCGGGGGGACCTACAATGAGCAGTTCTTC
CDR3 protein: CASIRSTSGGTYNEQFF
clone size: NA
V gene: TRBV10-2
CDR3 length: 17
J gene: TRBJ2-1
D gene: TRBD2

CDR3 DNA: TGTGCCAGCAGTTTATCGGGGATGGGGAGCACTGAAGCTTTCTTT
CDR3 protein: CASSLSGMGSTEAFF
clone size: NA
V gene: TRBV28
CDR3 length: 15
J gene: TRBJ1-1
D gene: NA

CDR3 DNA: TGTGCCAGCAGCCAAACTAGGGGGGGGCCTCAATATGGCTACACCTTC
CDR3 protein: CASSQTRGGPQYGYTF
clone size: NA
V gene: TRBV4-2
CDR3 length: 16
J gene: TRBJ1-2
D gene: NA

CDR3 DNA: TGTGCCAGCAGCGTAGGGGGTCAGAACTATGGCTACACCTTC
CDR3 protein: CASSVGGQNYGYTF
clone size: NA
V gene: TRBV9
CDR3 length: 14
J gene: TRBJ1-2
D gene: NA

CDR3 DNA: TGTGCCAGCAGCATCCTAGCGGGAGGCTACGAGCAGTACTTC
CDR3 protein: CASSILAGGYEQYF
clone size: NA
V gene: TRBV9
CDR3 length: 14
J gene: TRBJ2-7
D gene: TRBD2

CDR3 DNA: TGTGCCAGCAGTTACGACATCAGTAGGGGCTACACCTTC
CDR3 protein: CASSYDISRGYTF
clone size: NA
V gene: TRBV6-5
CDR3 length: 13
J gene: TRBJ1-2
D gene: NA

CDR3 DNA: TGTGCCAGCTCACCACCGTCGGGGGGGTCAAACGAAAAACTGTTTTTT
CDR3 protein: CASSPPSGGSNEKLFF
clone size: NA
V gene: TRBV18
CDR3 length: 16
J gene: TRBJ1-4
D gene: NA

CDR3 DNA: TGCGCCAGCAGCCAAGATCTATCGCCATCCGAGCAGTACTTC
CDR3 protein: CASSQDLSPSEQYF
clone size: NA
V gene: TRBV4-1
CDR3 length: 14
J gene: TRBJ2-7
D gene: NA

CDR3 DNA: TGTGCCATCAGTGCTTCGGGAACGGGCTCCTACAATGAGCAGTTCTTC
CDR3 protein: CAISASGTGSYNEQFF
clone size: NA
V gene: TRBV10-3
CDR3 length: 16
J gene: TRBJ2-1
D gene: NA

CDR3 DNA: TGTGCCAGCAGCCCAACGGGGTGGGACACCGGAGAGCTGTTTTTT
CDR3 protein: CASSPTGWDTGELFF
clone size: NA
V gene: TRBV7-2
CDR3 length: 15
J gene: TRBJ2-2
D gene: NA

CDR3 DNA: TGTGCCAGCAGCAAAGAGACCCAGTACTTC
CDR3 protein: CASSKETQYF
clone size: NA
V gene: TRBV21-1
CDR3 length: 10
J gene: TRBJ2-5
D gene: NA

CDR3 DNA: TGTGCCAGCAGCGCATCAGGGGTAACAGATACGCAGTATTTT
CDR3 protein: CASSASGVTDTQYF
clone size: NA
V gene: TRBV9
CDR3 length: 14
J gene: TRBJ2-3
D gene: NA

CDR3 DNA: TGTGCCAGTAGTATCCTGGCTAACGCGAACACCGGGGAGCTGTTTTTT
CDR3 protein: CASSILANANTGELFF
clone size: NA
V gene: TRBV19
CDR3 length: 16
J gene: TRBJ2-2
D gene: NA

CDR3 DNA: TGTGCCAGCAGCTTTCCCCTAGCGGGGGGCGGGACCACAGATACGCAGTATTTT
CDR3 protein: CASSFPLAGGGTTDTQYF
clone size: once
V gene: TRBV5-6
CDR3 length: 18
J gene: TRBJ2-3
D gene: TRBD2

CDR3 DNA: TGCGCCAGCAGCAATGAGGGGGGGAGCAATCAGCCCCAGCATTTT
CDR3 protein: CASSNEGGSNQPQHF
clone size: NA
V gene: TRBV5-1
CDR3 length: 15
J gene: TRBJ1-5
D gene: NA

CDR3 DNA: TGCGCCAGCAGCTTGGACCGGGTCCCCCTCTCGAATACGCAGTATTTT
CDR3 protein: CASSLDRVPLSNTQYF
clone size: NA
V gene: TRBV5-1
CDR3 length: 16
J gene: TRBJ2-3
D gene: NA

CDR3 DNA: TGTGCCAGCAGTTCCCTACGGGAAAAACTGTTTTTT
CDR3 protein: CASSSLREKLFF
clone size: NA
V gene: TRBV28
CDR3 length: 12
J gene: TRBJ1-4
D gene: NA

CDR3 DNA: TGTGCCAGCCTTGAACCTCGGAATGGCTACACCTTC
CDR3 protein: CASLEPRNGYTF
clone size: NA
V gene: TRBV6-6
CDR3 length: 12
J gene: TRBJ1-2
D gene: NA

CDR3 DNA: TGCGCCAGCAGCCCAGGACAGGACACTGAAGCTTTCTTT
CDR3 protein: CASSPGQDTEAFF
clone size: NA
V gene: TRBV5-1
CDR3 length: 13
J gene: TRBJ1-1
D gene: TRBD1